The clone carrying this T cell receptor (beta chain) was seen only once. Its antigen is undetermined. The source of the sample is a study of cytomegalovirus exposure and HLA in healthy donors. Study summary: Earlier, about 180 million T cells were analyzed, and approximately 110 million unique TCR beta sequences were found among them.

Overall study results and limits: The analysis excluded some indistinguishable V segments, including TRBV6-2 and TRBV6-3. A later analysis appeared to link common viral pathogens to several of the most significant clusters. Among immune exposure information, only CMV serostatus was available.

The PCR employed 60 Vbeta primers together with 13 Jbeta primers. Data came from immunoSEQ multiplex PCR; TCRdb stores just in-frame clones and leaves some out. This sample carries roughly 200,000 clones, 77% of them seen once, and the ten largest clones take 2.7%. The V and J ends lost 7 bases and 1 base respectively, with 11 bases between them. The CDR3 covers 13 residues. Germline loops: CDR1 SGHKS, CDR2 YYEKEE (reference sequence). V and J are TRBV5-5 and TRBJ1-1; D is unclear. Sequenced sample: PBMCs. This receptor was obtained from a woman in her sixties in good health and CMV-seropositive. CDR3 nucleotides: TGTGCCAGCCGCCCCTCGGGGAACACTGAAGCTTTCTTT. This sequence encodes CASRPSGNTEAFF.